Presented here are 21 T cell receptor beta chains from one specimen sequenced in a study of T cell responses to AZD1222 COVID-19 vaccine (dated by TCRdb to about 2021). The library was prepared using the immunoSEQ multiplex PCR assay. Not all clones reach the TCRdb copy of this immuneACCESS table, which keeps in-frame sequences only. Checked studies attribute under half of the gap to unresolved V genes and leave the rest unexplained. This sample is represented by about 120,000 clones; roughly nine tenths of them were singletons. Clones ranked in the top ten supply about 4.1% of the sample. According to the study, the label for this sample's time point signals: baseline before first vaccination. The specimen was peripheral blood, collected on day 0 of AZD1222 vaccination. The receptors here all came from an adult in good health.

CDR3 DNA: TGTGCCATCAGTCTGACGGGCAACACTGAAGCTTTCTTT. This sequence encodes CAISLTGNTEAFF. The chain combines TRBV10-3 with TRBJ1-1; no reliable D call. V was trimmed by 5 bases and J by 2 bases, leaving 9 bases between them. CDR1 is ENHRY, CDR2 SYGVKD, per germline. This CDR3 contains 13 residues.

The V and J genes are TRBV7-2 and TRBJ2-1, with D tentatively TRBD1 (6 bases). Trimming took 1 base from V and 8 from J, leaving 15 bases between them. The CDR3 has 15 residues. Germline V CDR1 and CDR2: SGHTA, FQGNSA. The CDR3 DNA follows: TGTGCCAGCAGCTTAGACGGTTCAGGGGCGGATGAGCAGTTCTTC. This sequence encodes CASSLDGSGADEQFF. The whole variable domain, remainder taken from reference TRBV7-2 and TRBJ2-1, is GAGVSQSPSNKVTEKGKDVELRCDPISGHTALYWYRQSLGQGLEFLIYFQGNSAPDKSGLPSDRFSAERTGGSVSTLTIQRTQQEDSAVYLCASSLDGSGADEQFFGPGTRLTVL.

The rearrangement links TRBV2 to TRBJ2-7; 8 nucleotides align to TRBD1. After removal of 5 bases from V and 4 bases from J, the junction contained 10 bases not matched to a gene. Germline assignment: CDR1 SNHLY and CDR2 FYNNEI. The CDR3 covers 15 residues. The CDR3 DNA reads TGTGCCAGCAGTTTGGGGGCAGGGGGCAGGTACGAGCAGTACTTC. Its protein product is CASSLGAGGRYEQYF.

The chain has TRBV7-9 and TRBJ2-7, with D uncertain. This CDR3 has 11 amino acids. Trimming left V 4 bases short and J 4 bases short, with 5 bases between. Germline CDR1 and CDR2: SEHNR and FQNEAQ (reference sequence). The CDR3, as DNA: TGTGCCAGCAGCTCCCAGTACGAGCAGTACTTC. This sequence encodes CASSSQYEQYF.

This clone was recorded once. This sequence joins TRBV6-5 and TRBJ1-2, with D perhaps TRBD1 (5 bases). Germline CDR1 reads MNHEY; CDR2 reads SVGAGI. The CDR3 covers 13 residues. V lost 6 bases, J lost 5 bases, and 13 bases lay in between. CDR3 nucleotides: TGTGCCAGCAGGGACGGGACGGGATATGGCTACACCTTC. Its protein is CASRDGTGYGYTF.

V gene TRBV6-1 combines with J gene TRBJ1-5; possible D gene TRBD1, 6 bases. This CDR3 spans 15 amino acids. V was cut by 3 bases and J by 1 base, with 10 bases left in between. CDR1 and CDR2 from the germline V gene are MNHNS and SASEGT. The CDR3 bases are TGTGCCAGCAGTGATCGGGGGCCGAGCAATCAGCCCCAGCATTTT. Its translation: CASSDRGPSNQPQHF.

V and J are TRBV12-5 and TRBJ1-2; 8 bases line up with TRBD1. The CDR3 is 15 residues long. V gave up 4 bases and J gave up 5 bases; unmatched junction bases: 9. The V gene's germline CDR1 is LGHNT and CDR2 FRNRAP. The CDR3 bases are TGTGCTAGTGGTTCACAGGGGGAAGACGGGTATGGCTACACCTTC. This translates into CASGSQGEDGYGYTF. Combining the CDR3 with reference TRBV12-5 and TRBJ1-2 gives the whole variable domain DARVTQTPRHKVTEMGQEVTMRCQPILGHNTVFWYRQTMMQGLELLAYFRNRAPLDDSGMPKDRFSAEMPDATLATLKIQPSEPRDSAVYFCASGSQGEDGYGYTFGSGTRLTVV.

This sequence joins TRBV19 and TRBJ2-7, with 7 bases lining up with TRBD1. CDR3 length: 14 amino acids. Trimming cost V 4 bases and J 3 bases; bases outside gene matches: 6. Germline CDR1 and CDR2: LNHDA and SQIVND (reference sequence). This CDR3 reads CASSTPGTVYEQYF. In DNA, the CDR3 is TGTGCCAGTAGTACGCCCGGGACAGTCTACGAGCAGTACTTC.

This clone has only a few counts. The V gene is TRBV29-1, the J gene TRBJ2-7, with D unresolved. CDR1 and CDR2 from the germline V gene are SQVTM and ANQGSEA. Trimming left V 4 bases short and J 6 bases short, with 10 bases between. The CDR3 runs 11 residues. The DNA of the CDR3 is TGCAGCGTTGTAGGGAATGGCGAGCAGTACTTC. The encoded protein is CSVVGNGEQYF.

The CDR3 nucleotides read TGTGCCAGTAGTACTCACAGGACCAATGAGCAGTTCTTC. Translating gives CASSTHRTNEQFF. The chain joins TRBV19 to TRBJ2-1; tentatively, D is TRBD1 (5 bases). Trimming shortened V by 4 bases and J by 6 bases, and 10 bases separated the two germline ends. Per the germline V gene, CDR1 is LNHDA and CDR2 is SQIVND (reference sequence). The CDR3 contains 13 residues. The full variable domain, in which reference TRBV19 and TRBJ2-1 provide the parts outside the CDR3, is DGGITQSPKYLFRKEGQNVTLSCEQNLNHDAMYWYRQDPGQGLRLIYYSQIVNDFQKGDIAEGYSVSREKKESFPLTVTSAQKNPTAFYLCASSTHRTNEQFFGPGTRLTVL.

This chain joins TRBV5-1 and TRBJ2-7; D remains unclear. CDR1 is SGHRS and CDR2 is YFSETQ in the germline V gene. The CDR3 is made up of 14 amino acids. V was clipped by 4 bases and J by 0 bases, with 11 bases between them. The DNA for the CDR3 is TGCGCCAGCAGCCTTACGGCCAGCTCCTACGAGCAGTACTTC. This translates into CASSLTASSYEQYF.

This clone was detected only once. The gene calls are TRBV25-1 and TRBJ1-1; D remains unclear. Trimming removed 4 bases at V and 1 base at J, with 7 bases between. The CDR3 is 13 residues long. Germline lookup yields CDR1 MGHDK and CDR2 SYGVNS. The CDR3 DNA sequence: TGTGCCAGCAGTGGAATTGGGAACACTGAAGCTTTCTTT. This gives the protein CASSGIGNTEAFF.

The V call is TRBV15, the J call TRBJ1-5; D is ambiguous. CDR1 is LNHNV, CDR2 YYDKDF, per germline (reference sequence). The CDR3 is 15 residues long. With 1 base removed from V and 3 bases from J, the gap between germline ends came to 10 bases. CDR3 region: CATSRGLPNNQPQHF. In DNA, the CDR3 is TGTGCCACCAGCAGAGGATTGCCTAACAATCAGCCCCAGCATTTT.

The V call is TRBV28, the J call TRBJ2-7; 8 bases are a match to TRBD2. Trimming at V came to 6 bases and at J to 2 bases, leaving 6 bases not matched to a gene. Per germline, CDR1 MDHEN and CDR2 SYDVKM. The CDR3 length is 14 residues. The CDR3 bases are TGTGCCAGCAGCCCCGGGACTAGAACCTACGAGCAGTACTTC. This sequence encodes CASSPGTRTYEQYF.

CDR3 residues: CASSLRRGSATDTQYF. The DNA of the CDR3 is TGTGCCAGCAGCTTGCGTCGGGGGTCGGCCACAGATACGCAGTATTTT. V and J are TRBV7-9 and TRBJ2-3, with a tentative D call TRBD2 (6 bases). The germline V gene has CDR1 SEHNR and CDR2 FQNEAQ (reference sequence). The V end lost 3 bases, the J end lost 2 bases, and 15 bases lay between the germline ends. CDR3 size: 16 residues. The full variable domain, its missing parts supplied by reference TRBV7-9 and TRBJ2-3, is DTGVSQNPRHKITKRGQNVTFRCDPISEHNRLYWYRQTLGQGPEFLTYFQNEAQLEKSRLLSDRFSAERPKGSFSTLEIQRTEQGDSAMYLCASSLRRGSATDTQYFGPGTRLTVL.

The chain carries TRBV28 and TRBJ2-2, with 7 nucleotides matching TRBD1. The CDR3 sequence is 14 residues long. Germline V gene sequence: CDR1 MDHEN, CDR2 SYDVKM. J gave up 6 bases and V 3 bases, and 4 bases lay outside the gene matches. The CDR3 loop is CASSFAGGPGELFF. CDR3 sequence (DNA): TGTGCCAGCAGTTTTGCAGGGGGTCCCGGGGAGCTGTTTTTT.

The chain recombines TRBV27 with TRBJ2-1, with TRBD2 matching over 8 bases. After removal of 8 bases from V and 3 bases from J, the junction contained 3 bases not matched to a gene. This CDR3 region has 13 residues. Looked up from germline, CDR1 is MNHEY and CDR2 is SMNVEV (reference sequence). For the CDR3, the DNA is TGTGCCAGCCAGGCGGGGGGCTACAATGAGCAGTTCTTC. Its protein product is CASQAGGYNEQFF.

V is TRBV7-2 and J is TRBJ2-2; D may be TRBD2 (6 bases). Trimming removed 6 bases at V and 3 bases at J, with 14 bases between. The CDR3 has 15 residues. From germline, CDR1 is SGHTA and CDR2 FQGNSA. For the CDR3, the DNA is TGTGCCAGCAGGCACCGGAGGAGGGACACCGGGGAGCTGTTTTTT. It yields the protein CASRHRRRDTGELFF.

Note on this clone: The limits of the CDR3 on the DNA are not certain, so only TCRdb's listed CDR3 is given. The J gene is TRBJ2-5, the V gene TRBV12-5; the table's D call, TRBD2, has no DNA check behind it. The germline gives CDR1 LGHNT, CDR2 FRNRAP. Both ends counted, the CDR3 spans 19 residues. CDR3 in amino acids: CASGFGAGGLGLGRETQYF.

The chain has TRBV15 and TRBJ1-2, with D possibly matching TRBD1 (6 bases). The CDR3 runs 15 residues. Trimming left V 3 bases short and J 3 bases short, with 14 bases between. Germline V gene lookup returns CDR1 LNHNV and CDR2 YYDKDF (reference sequence). As DNA, the CDR3 is TGTGCCACCAGCAGTGCCGAAAAGGGGGACTATGGCTACACCTTC. Its protein product is CATSSAEKGDYGYTF.

The chain has TRBV7-2 and TRBJ1-2; tentative D call: TRBD1 (5 bases). Germline V lookup: CDR1 SGHTA, CDR2 FQGNSA. The ends were cut back, 5 bases at V and 8 bases at J, with 15 bases in the middle. The CDR3 totals 13 residues. DNA of the CDR3: TGTGCCAGCAGCCCCAGCAGGGCGGTAGGCTACACCTTC. Amino acid sequence: CASSPSRAVGYTF.